The entry that follows covers one T cell receptor (beta chain) sequence. Its target is not known. The sample comes from a study of brain metastases from non-small cell lung cancer. Deletions cut 8 bases from V and 5 bases from J, with 20 bases between. The V gene's germline CDR1 is SGHRS and CDR2 YFSETQ. This CDR3 comprises 14 residues. The study, taken as a whole, reports: Metastases had sparse T cells but largely shared repertoires with primaries.

TCRdb keeps only in-frame clones here, not all; method: immunoSEQ multiplex PCR. The sample lists about 3,000 clones, 80% to 90% occurring once. Input material: primary lung tumor tissue. The TCR originated in a donor over 35 with non-small cell lung cancer. The V and J genes are TRBV5-1 and TRBJ2-7, with D maybe TRBD1 (6 bases). CDR3 in amino acids: CASSEQGPPDEQYF. The DNA for the CDR3 is TGCGCCAGTAGTGAACAGGGACCCCCGGACGAGCAGTACTTC.